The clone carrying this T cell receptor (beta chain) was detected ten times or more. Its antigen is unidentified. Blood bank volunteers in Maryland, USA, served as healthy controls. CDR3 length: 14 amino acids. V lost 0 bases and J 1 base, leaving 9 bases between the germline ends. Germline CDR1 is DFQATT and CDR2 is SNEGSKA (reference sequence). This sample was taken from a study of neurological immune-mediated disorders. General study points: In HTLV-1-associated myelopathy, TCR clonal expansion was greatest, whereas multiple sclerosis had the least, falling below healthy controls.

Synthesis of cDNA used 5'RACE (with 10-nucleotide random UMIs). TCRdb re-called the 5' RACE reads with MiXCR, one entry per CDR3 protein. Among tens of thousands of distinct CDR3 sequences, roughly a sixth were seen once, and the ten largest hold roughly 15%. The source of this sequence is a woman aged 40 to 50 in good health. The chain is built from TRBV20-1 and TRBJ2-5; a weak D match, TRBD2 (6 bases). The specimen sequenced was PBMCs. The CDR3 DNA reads TGCAGTGCTAGAGATTGGGGGGTCCAAGAGACCCAGTACTTC. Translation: CSARDWGVQETQYF.